What follows is one TCR beta chain and its context. Its antigen is undetermined. The sample comes from a study of cytomegalovirus exposure and HLA in healthy donors. About the research overall: Early released data had about 85 million unique TCRs, all coming from HLA-typed donors.

CDR1 and CDR2 (germline): SGHVS, FQNEAQ. The CDR3 is 16 residues long. V lost 7 bases and J lost 4, with 22 bases in between. Study conclusions and caveats: An assumption of roughly uniform sequencing depth across donors underlay the presence/absence analyses. One variant, a missense change in DCLRE1C, was linked in a later analysis to TCR beta V- and J-gene trimming.

PCR primers comprised 60 Vbeta and 13 Jbeta primers. Here immunoSEQ multiplex PCR was the method, and the copy in TCRdb shows in-frame clones only, minus some. The sample comprises some 200,000 clones, roughly 77% of which are singletons, and 0.39% rests with the top ten. Source material: PBMCs. The chain carries TRBV7-8 and TRBJ1-1; TRBD1 is a possible D gene (5 bases). The receptor comes from a male donor in good health and CMV-seropositive. CDR3 amino acids: CASTRRDGAPSTEAFF. CDR3 DNA sequence: TGTGCCAGCACGCGTAGGGATGGGGCACCTAGCACTGAAGCTTTCTTT.